Presented here are 31 T cell receptor beta chains from one specimen sequenced in a study of shared clonotypes between healthy human individuals. TCRdb's table, derived via immunoSEQ multiplex PCR, lists solely in-frame clones and lacks some. The sample yields 950,000 to 1,100,000 clones, under 80% seen once. Sequencing used memory CD4+ T cells sorted from blood. Documented subset: CD45RA-negative fraction. The receptors here all came from a man aged 18 to 29 in good health.

The V call is TRBV5-1, the J call TRBJ2-7, with 10 nucleotides matching TRBD2. CDR1 and CDR2 from the germline V gene are SGHRS and YFSETQ. The V and J ends lost 4 bases and 2 bases, in that order; junction bases with no gene match: 6. This CDR3 comprises 15 residues. CDR3 DNA sequence: TGCGCCAGCAGCCTAACCGGGACTAGCGCCTACGAGCAGTACTTC. This codes for CASSLTGTSAYEQYF.

This clone has just a few counts. The DNA for the CDR3 is TGTGCCAGTAGACTAGACAATGAGCAGTTCTTC. Encoded protein: CASRLDNEQFF. The gene calls are TRBV19 and TRBJ2-1; D perhaps matches TRBD2 (5 bases). Germline V gives CDR1 LNHDA, CDR2 SQIVND (reference sequence). The V end was cut by 6 bases, the J end by 5 bases, with 5 bases between. This CDR3 has 11 residues.

The genes are TRBV5-6 and TRBJ1-4, with 9 bases that match TRBD1. There are 14 residues in the CDR3. Germline CDR1 SGHDT, CDR2 YYEEEE. V was clipped by 4 bases and J by 6 bases; unmatched bases: 4. The CDR3 here is CASSRQGVYEKLFF. For the CDR3, the DNA is TGTGCCAGCAGCCGACAGGGGGTCTATGAAAAACTGTTTTTT.

The chain combines TRBV6-6 with TRBJ1-2, with a weak D call TRBD1 (5 bases). The CDR3 is made up of 13 amino acids. The germline V and J ends were trimmed by 6 bases and 8 bases, with 16 bases remaining between them. The germline CDR1 and CDR2 sequences are MNHNY and SVGAGI (reference sequence). CDR3 coding DNA: TGTGCCAGCAGACCACCGGAAGGGGCAGGCTACACCTTC. This encodes CASRPPEGAGYTF.

This clone has a single count. This sequence joins TRBV4-3 and TRBJ1-6; possible D gene TRBD1, 5 bases. The CDR3 is made up of 17 amino acids. Trimming pared 0 bases from V and 3 bases from J, leaving 12 bases between. Germline CDR1 is LGHNA and CDR2 is YSLEER. The DNA for the CDR3 is TGCGCCAGCAGCCAAGATCAACAGGTCGACTATAATTCACCCCTCCACTTT. This encodes CASSQDQQVDYNSPLHF.

The J gene is TRBJ2-7, the V gene TRBV19, with 10 bases lining up with TRBD2. This CDR3 is built from 13 residues. Trimming removed 6 bases from V and 7 bases from J; junction bases left unmatched: 6. Germline assignment: CDR1 LNHDA and CDR2 SQIVND (reference sequence). CDR3 region: CASRSGRAGEQYF. Here the CDR3 DNA reads TGTGCCAGTAGAAGCGGGAGGGCCGGGGAGCAGTACTTC.

This sequence joins TRBV7-2 and TRBJ2-1; D might be TRBD2 (7 bases). Germline V gene sequence: CDR1 SGHTA, CDR2 FQGNSA. Trimming shortened V by 5 bases and J by 2 bases, and 16 bases separated the two germline ends. The length of the CDR3 is 16 residues. The CDR3 bases are TGTGCCAGCAGCAGCAAAGGCGGGGGCACCTACAATGAGCAGTTCTTC. As protein: CASSSKGGGTYNEQFF.

The chain joins TRBV7-2 to TRBJ2-3; TRBD2 is a possible D gene (6 bases). Germline CDR1 and CDR2: SGHTA and FQGNSA. The V end was cut by 3 bases, the J end by 1 base, with 17 bases between. This CDR3 has 17 amino acids. CDR3 residues: CASSFGGAVPGTDTQYF. Written as DNA, the CDR3 is TGTGCCAGCAGCTTTGGAGGGGCCGTCCCCGGCACAGATACGCAGTATTTT. The entire variable domain, with the rest obtained from reference TRBV7-2 and TRBJ2-3, is as follows: GAGVSQSPSNKVTEKGKDVELRCDPISGHTALYWYRQSLGQGLEFLIYFQGNSAPDKSGLPSDRFSAERTGGSVSTLTIQRTQQEDSAVYLCASSFGGAVPGTDTQYFGPGTRLTVL.

The chain joins TRBV6-1 to TRBJ2-6; D is ambiguous. The ends were cut back, 2 bases at V and 4 bases at J, with 9 bases in the middle. This CDR3 spans 15 amino acids. Germline V gene data show CDR1 as MNHNS and CDR2 as SASEGT. CDR3 region: CASSEPTGGANVLTF. In DNA form, the CDR3 reads TGTGCCAGCAGTGAACCGACGGGCGGGGCCAACGTCCTGACTTTC.

This clone showed up just once. The rearrangement uses TRBV7-8 and TRBJ2-2; possibly TRBD1 or TRBD2 for D (6 bases each). Trimming left V 2 bases short and J 7 bases short, with 17 bases between. The CDR3 is 16 residues long. Germline V lookup: CDR1 SGHVS, CDR2 FQNEAQ. CDR3 DNA sequence: TGTGCCAGCAGCTTATCCACCGGGGGCCCTAACGGGGAGCTGTTTTTT. Residues: CASSLSTGGPNGELFF.

This chain joins TRBV6-1 and TRBJ2-5; D remains unclear. The CDR3 is 14 residues long. Germline lookup yields CDR1 MNHNS and CDR2 SASEGT. Trimming took 2 bases from V and 5 from J, leaving 12 bases between them. CDR3: CASSEKGIWETQYF. The CDR3 DNA follows: TGTGCCAGCAGTGAAAAAGGGATTTGGGAGACCCAGTACTTC.

As DNA, the CDR3 is TGCGCCAGCAGCTTGGAAGCGGTCAGGGCCCACTCTGGGGCCAACGTCCTGACTTTC. It encodes CASSLEAVRAHSGANVLTF. The chain combines TRBV5-1 with TRBJ2-6, with D possibly called TRBD1 or TRBD2 (5 bases each). The germline V gene has CDR1 SGHRS and CDR2 YFSETQ. The CDR3 loop spans 19 amino acids. V was shortened by 0 bases and J by 0 bases, with 16 bases between the two germline ends.

The rearrangement uses TRBV6-1 and TRBJ1-2; 8 bases are shared with TRBD1. Germline loops: CDR1 MNHNS, CDR2 SASEGT. CDR3 length equals 17 residues. The trim removed 1 base at V and 4 bases at J, leaving 11 bases unmatched. CDR3 DNA sequence: TGTGCCAGCAGTGAAGGAGGGAGGAGACAGGGGAGCTATGGCTACACCTTC. Residues: CASSEGGRRQGSYGYTF.

The chain combines TRBV7-2 with TRBJ1-2; TRBD1 matches at 7 bases. The ends lost 8 bases at V and 6 bases at J; junction bases unmatched: 9. The germline gives CDR1 SGHTA, CDR2 FQGNSA. The CDR3 length is 13 residues. CDR3 sequence reads: CASEHSGGNGYTF. The CDR3 bases are TGTGCCAGCGAACACTCAGGGGGGAATGGCTACACCTTC.

The chain is built from TRBV30 and TRBJ2-2; D gene uncertain. The CDR3 has 13 residues. Germline CDR1 and CDR2: GTSNPN and SVGIG (reference sequence). V was pared by 1 base and J by 5 bases, with 8 bases between. The CDR3 coding sequence is TGTGCCTGGAGTGAGGCGGTGACCGGGGAGCTGTTTTTT. This translates into CAWSEAVTGELFF.

This chain connects TRBV6-1 to TRBJ2-1, with 8 bases that match TRBD2. From germline, CDR1 is MNHNS and CDR2 SASEGT. The CDR3 consists of 14 residues. The J segment lost 9 bases and the V segment lost 3 bases, leaving 7 bases of the junction unmatched. The CDR3 coding sequence is TGTGCCAGCAGTGATCTCGGGGGGGAGGGTGAGCAGTTCTTC. Translated: CASSDLGGEGEQFF.

The chain uses TRBV4-3 and TRBJ2-4, with 8 bases identical to TRBD1. CDR3 length equals 14 residues. Per germline, CDR1 LGHNA and CDR2 YSLEER. J lost 4 bases, V lost 4 bases, and 3 bases had no gene match. CDR3 in amino acids: CASSPQGAKNIQYF. CDR3 DNA: TGCGCCAGCAGCCCCCAGGGGGCTAAAAACATTCAGTACTTC.

This clone was detected only a few times. The chain couples TRBV5-1 to TRBJ2-3; TRBD2 agrees at 13 bases. Per germline, CDR1 SGHRS and CDR2 YFSETQ. The CDR3 loop spans 15 amino acids. J lost 10 bases, V lost 3 bases, and 8 bases had no gene match. The CDR3 DNA reads TGCGCCAGCAGCTCGGGACTAGCGGGGTATACTGCGCAGTATTTT. This sequence encodes CASSSGLAGYTAQYF. Full variable domain (outside the CDR3, taken from reference TRBV5-1 and TRBJ2-3): KAGVTQTPRYLIKTRGQQVTLSCSPISGHRSVSWYQQTPGQGLQFLFEYFSETQRNKGNFPGRFSGRQFSNSRSEMNVSTLELGDSALYLCASSSGLAGYTAQYFGPGTRLTVL.

The chain has TRBV21-1 and TRBJ1-5; the listed D gene, TRBD1, was not tested against the DNA. TRBV21-1 is an annotated pseudogene. This CDR3 region has 12 residues. CDR3 loop: CASCPGPSREHF. CDR3 sequence (DNA): TGTGCCAGCTGCCCAGGGCCGTCAAGGGAGCATTTT.

In regard to this clone: Other DNA sequences in this sample translate to the same CDR3. V usage is TRBV7-2 and J usage is TRBJ2-5; TRBD2 might be the D (7 bases). The CDR3 extends over 15 amino acids. Trimming took off 5 bases at V and 0 bases at J, with 13 bases between the two ends. Per the germline V gene, CDR1 is SGHTA and CDR2 is FQGNSA. The CDR3 nucleotides are TGTGCCAGCAGCCTAGGGGGGGGATACCAAGAGACCCAGTACTTC. Its translation: CASSLGGGYQETQYF. The full variable domain, in which reference TRBV7-2 and TRBJ2-5 provide the parts outside the CDR3, is GAGVSQSPSNKVTEKGKDVELRCDPISGHTALYWYRQSLGQGLEFLIYFQGNSAPDKSGLPSDRFSAERTGGSVSTLTIQRTQQEDSAVYLCASSLGGGYQETQYFGPGTRLLVL.

The rearrangement links TRBV9 to TRBJ2-1, with 9 bases identical to TRBD2. CDR3 length: 16 amino acids. CDR1 and CDR2 from the germline V gene are SGDLS and YYNGEE. The V gene end was trimmed by 1 base and the J gene end by 1 base; junction bases not matched to a gene: 3. The CDR3 DNA sequence: TGTGCCAGCAGCGTATCTAGCGGGAATTCCTACAATGAGCAGTTCTTC. Its protein is CASSVSSGNSYNEQFF.

Concerning this clone itself: The same CDR3 is also encoded by other DNA sequences in this sample. The chain carries TRBV5-1 and TRBJ2-5; no reliable D call. Trimming cost V 0 bases and J 5 bases, with 11 bases left between them. The CDR3 consists of 14 residues. Germline CDR1 is SGHRS and CDR2 is YFSETQ. CDR3 DNA sequence: TGCGCCAGCAGCTTGGTACTCGGTGGTGAGACCCAGTACTTC. This encodes CASSLVLGGETQYF.

The V and J genes are TRBV12-5 and TRBJ1-1; 7 nucleotides match TRBD1. The CDR3 covers 15 residues. The germline gives CDR1 LGHNT, CDR2 FRNRAP. J lost 0 bases, V lost 5 bases, and 6 bases had no gene match. The CDR3 region has the DNA TGTGCTAGTGGTCGAGCGGGACAGTTGAACACTGAAGCTTTCTTT. Its protein is CASGRAGQLNTEAFF. The whole variable domain, filled in from reference TRBV12-5 and TRBJ1-1, reads DARVTQTPRHKVTEMGQEVTMRCQPILGHNTVFWYRQTMMQGLELLAYFRNRAPLDDSGMPKDRFSAEMPDATLATLKIQPSEPRDSAVYFCASGRAGQLNTEAFFGQGTRLTVV.

This chain joins TRBV7-2 and TRBJ1-5; unclear D gene. The CDR3 runs 15 residues. Trimming took off 5 bases at V and 0 bases at J, with 11 bases between the two ends. The V gene's germline CDR1 is SGHTA and CDR2 FQGNSA. CDR3 coding DNA: TGTGCCAGCAGCAGTGACGGAAATAGCAATCAGCCCCAGCATTTT. Translating it yields CASSSDGNSNQPQHF.

V is TRBV4-1 and J is TRBJ1-2; 7 positions agree with TRBD1. CDR3 size: 17 residues. The ends lost 0 bases at V and 4 bases at J; junction bases unmatched: 11. The germline gives CDR1 MGHRA, CDR2 YSYEKL. CDR3 protein: CASSQEAAGGGRYGYTF. In DNA, the CDR3 is TGCGCCAGCAGCCAAGAGGCGGCAGGGGGAGGGCGCTATGGCTACACCTTC.

The chain combines TRBV2 with TRBJ1-1; 7 bases align to TRBD1. Trimming took 7 bases from V and 4 from J; bases not matched to a gene: 6. The CDR3 spans 13 residues. Germline assignment: CDR1 SNHLY and CDR2 FYNNEI. CDR3 DNA sequence: TGTGCCAGCATGGGACAGTCGGGCACTGAAGCTTTCTTT. It yields the protein CASMGQSGTEAFF.

This chain joins TRBV19 and TRBJ2-2; 10 bases fit TRBD1. The CDR3 has 16 amino acids. Per the germline V gene, CDR1 is LNHDA and CDR2 is SQIVND (reference sequence). V gave up 6 bases and J gave up 7 bases; unmatched junction bases: 11. The CDR3 DNA is TGTGCCAGTAGGTTATTAGGGGACAGGGGAAGCGGGGAGCTGTTTTTT. This encodes CASRLLGDRGSGELFF.

This clone was seen at least ten times. In DNA form, the CDR3 reads TGTGCCAGCAGCTTAGAGTCAGGGCGGGAAGAGACCCAGTACTTC. It is translated as CASSLESGREETQYF. V gene TRBV7-8 combines with J gene TRBJ2-5, with D perhaps TRBD1 or TRBD2 (5 bases each). The CDR3 is 15 residues long. Germline-derived CDR1 and CDR2 are SGHVS and FQNEAQ. V was trimmed by 1 base and J by 3 bases, leaving 12 bases between them.

This clone was seen only once. This chain connects TRBV5-4 to TRBJ1-2, with D unclear. The CDR3 runs 14 residues. The V end lost 0 bases, the J end lost 2 bases, and 8 bases lay between the germline ends. The germline V gene has CDR1 SGHNT and CDR2 YYREEE (reference sequence). CDR3 amino acids: CASSLDSRNYGYTF. The CDR3 DNA reads as TGTGCCAGCAGCTTGGATTCAAGGAACTATGGCTACACCTTC.

This chain links TRBV7-9 with TRBJ2-5, with 8 bases fitting TRBD1. Trimming took 1 base from V and 2 from J; bases not matched to a gene: 9. The CDR3 extends over 17 amino acids. CDR1 is SEHNR and CDR2 is FQNEAQ in the germline V gene (reference sequence). The CDR3: CASSLGRTGLLQETQYF. CDR3 in DNA: TGTGCCAGCAGCTTAGGGCGGACAGGGCTATTACAAGAGACCCAGTACTTC. Drawing the rest from reference TRBV7-9 and TRBJ2-5, the complete variable domain is DTGVSQNPRHKITKRGQNVTFRCDPISEHNRLYWYRQTLGQGPEFLTYFQNEAQLEKSRLLSDRFSAERPKGSFSTLEIQRTEQGDSAMYLCASSLGRTGLLQETQYFGPGTRLLVL.

The chain recombines TRBV7-2 with TRBJ2-7; D call uncertain. V was clipped by 1 base and J by 6 bases, with 7 bases between them. Germline values: CDR1 SGHTA, CDR2 FQGNSA. This CDR3 contains 12 residues. CDR3 DNA sequence: TGTGCCAGCAGCTTAGGGGTTCGCGAGCAGTACTTC. Translated, it gives CASSLGVREQYF.